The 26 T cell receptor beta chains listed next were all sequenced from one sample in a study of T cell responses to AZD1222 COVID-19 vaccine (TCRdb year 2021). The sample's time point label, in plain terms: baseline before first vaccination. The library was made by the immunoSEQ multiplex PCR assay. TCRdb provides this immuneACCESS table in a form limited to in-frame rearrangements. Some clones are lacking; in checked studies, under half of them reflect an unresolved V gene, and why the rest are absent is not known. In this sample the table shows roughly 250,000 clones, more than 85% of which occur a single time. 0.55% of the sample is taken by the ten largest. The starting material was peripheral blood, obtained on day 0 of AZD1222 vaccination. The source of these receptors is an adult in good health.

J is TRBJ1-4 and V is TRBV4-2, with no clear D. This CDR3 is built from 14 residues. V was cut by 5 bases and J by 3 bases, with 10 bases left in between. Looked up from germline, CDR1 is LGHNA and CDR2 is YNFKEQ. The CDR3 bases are TGTGCCAGCAGCTCAACGTCTGCTAATGAAAAACTGTTTTTT. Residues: CASSSTSANEKLFF.

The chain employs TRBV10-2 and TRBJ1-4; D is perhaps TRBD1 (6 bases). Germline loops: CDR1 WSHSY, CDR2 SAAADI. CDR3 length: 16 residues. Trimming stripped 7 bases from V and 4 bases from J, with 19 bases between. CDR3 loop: CASTERGQQSNEKLFF. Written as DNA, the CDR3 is TGCGCCAGCACCGAGAGAGGACAGCAAAGTAATGAAAAACTGTTTTTT.

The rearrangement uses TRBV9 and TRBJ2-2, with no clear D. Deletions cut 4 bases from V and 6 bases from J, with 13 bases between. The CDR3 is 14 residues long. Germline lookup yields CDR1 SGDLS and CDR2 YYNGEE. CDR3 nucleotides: TGTGCCAGCAGCCCATCCGTGATACCCGGGGAGCTGTTTTTT. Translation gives CASSPSVIPGELFF.

The CDR3, as DNA: TGTGCCAGCAGCACACAGGGGATGAACACTGAAGCTTTCTTT. Translated, it gives CASSTQGMNTEAFF. J is TRBJ1-1 and V is TRBV6-5; the match to TRBD1 covers 7 bases. CDR1 MNHEY and CDR2 SVGAGI come from the germline V gene. The CDR3 is 14 amino acids. V shed 6 bases, J shed 0 bases, and the junction held 4 bases outside the gene matches.

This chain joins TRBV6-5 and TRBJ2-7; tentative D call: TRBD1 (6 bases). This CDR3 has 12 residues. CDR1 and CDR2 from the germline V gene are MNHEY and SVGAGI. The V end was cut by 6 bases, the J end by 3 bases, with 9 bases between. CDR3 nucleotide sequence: TGTGCCAGCAGAAAGGACAGCTACGAGCAGTACTTC. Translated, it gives CASRKDSYEQYF.

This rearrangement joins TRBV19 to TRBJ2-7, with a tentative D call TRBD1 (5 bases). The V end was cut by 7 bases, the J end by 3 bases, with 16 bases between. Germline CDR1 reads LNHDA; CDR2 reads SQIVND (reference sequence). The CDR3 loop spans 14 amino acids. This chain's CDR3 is CASKGSEPFYEQYF. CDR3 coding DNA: TGTGCCAGTAAGGGGTCAGAGCCATTCTACGAGCAGTACTTC.

CDR3 in amino acids: CASSLLAGVQRNEQFF. CDR3 nucleotides: TGTGCCAGCAGCCTACTAGCGGGAGTTCAAAGGAATGAGCAGTTCTTC. This chain connects TRBV7-3 to TRBJ2-1, with 11 bases lining up with TRBD2. The CDR3 is 16 residues long. Germline trimming cut 5 bases from V and 7 bases from J; bases unmatched to any gene: 10. Germline V gene lookup returns CDR1 SGHTA and CDR2 FQGTGA.

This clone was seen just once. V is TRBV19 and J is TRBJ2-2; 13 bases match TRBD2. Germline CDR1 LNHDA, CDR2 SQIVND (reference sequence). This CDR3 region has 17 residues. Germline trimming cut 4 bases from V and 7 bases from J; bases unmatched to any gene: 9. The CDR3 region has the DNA TGTGCCAGTAGTACCGGACTAGCGGGGGCTGTCAACGGGGAGCTGTTTTTT. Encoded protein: CASSTGLAGAVNGELFF.

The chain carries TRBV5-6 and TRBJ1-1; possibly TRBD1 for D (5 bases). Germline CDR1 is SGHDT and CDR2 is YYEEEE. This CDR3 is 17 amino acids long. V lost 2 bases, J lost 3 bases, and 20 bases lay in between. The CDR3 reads CASSLEGLHGRYTEAFF. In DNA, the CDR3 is TGTGCCAGCAGCTTAGAGGGACTGCATGGACGGTACACTGAAGCTTTCTTT.

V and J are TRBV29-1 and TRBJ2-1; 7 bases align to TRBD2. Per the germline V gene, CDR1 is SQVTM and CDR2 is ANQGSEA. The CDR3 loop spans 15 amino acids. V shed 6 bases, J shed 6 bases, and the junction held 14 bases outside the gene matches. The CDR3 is CSVPHRLAGSNEQFF. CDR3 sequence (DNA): TGCAGCGTCCCCCACAGACTAGCCGGAAGCAATGAGCAGTTCTTC.

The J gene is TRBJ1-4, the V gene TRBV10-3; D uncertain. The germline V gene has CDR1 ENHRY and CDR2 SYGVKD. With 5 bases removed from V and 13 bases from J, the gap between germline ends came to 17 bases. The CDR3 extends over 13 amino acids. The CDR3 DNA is TGTGCCATCAGTCCTGGATCCGAAGAGGTACTGTTTTTT. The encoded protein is CAISPGSEEVLFF.

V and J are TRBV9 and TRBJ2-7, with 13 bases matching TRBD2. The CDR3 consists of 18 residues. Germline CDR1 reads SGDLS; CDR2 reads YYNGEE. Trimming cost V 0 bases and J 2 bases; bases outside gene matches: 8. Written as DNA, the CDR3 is TGTGCCAGCAGCGTAGGACCACCCACTAGCGGGGGGGCCTACGAGCAGTACTTC. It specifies CASSVGPPTSGGAYEQYF.

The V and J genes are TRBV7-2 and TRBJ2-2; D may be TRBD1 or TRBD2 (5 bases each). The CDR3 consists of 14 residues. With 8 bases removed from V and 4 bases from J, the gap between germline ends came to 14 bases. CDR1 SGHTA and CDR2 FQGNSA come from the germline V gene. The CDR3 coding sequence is TGTGCCAGCCAAGGCAGGGCGGGCACCGGGGAGCTGTTTTTT. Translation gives CASQGRAGTGELFF.

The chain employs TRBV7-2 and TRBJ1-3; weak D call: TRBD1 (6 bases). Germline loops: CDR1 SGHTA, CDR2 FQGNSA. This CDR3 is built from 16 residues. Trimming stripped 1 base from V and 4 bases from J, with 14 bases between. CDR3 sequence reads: CASSLGPGATGNTIYF. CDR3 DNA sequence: TGTGCCAGCAGCTTAGGCCCGGGGGCGACCGGAAACACCATATATTTT.

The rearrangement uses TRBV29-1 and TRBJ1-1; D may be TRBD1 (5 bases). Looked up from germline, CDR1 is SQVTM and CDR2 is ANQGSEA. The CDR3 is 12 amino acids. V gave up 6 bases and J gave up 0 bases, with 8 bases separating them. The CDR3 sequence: CSVGTLNTEAFF. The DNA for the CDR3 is TGCAGCGTCGGGACCCTGAACACTGAAGCTTTCTTT.

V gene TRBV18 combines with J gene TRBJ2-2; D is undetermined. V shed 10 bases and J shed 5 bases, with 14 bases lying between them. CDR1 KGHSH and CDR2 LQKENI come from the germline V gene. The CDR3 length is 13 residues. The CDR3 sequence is CATTVSSTGELFF. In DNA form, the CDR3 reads TGTGCCACCACGGTGAGCAGTACCGGGGAGCTGTTTTTT.

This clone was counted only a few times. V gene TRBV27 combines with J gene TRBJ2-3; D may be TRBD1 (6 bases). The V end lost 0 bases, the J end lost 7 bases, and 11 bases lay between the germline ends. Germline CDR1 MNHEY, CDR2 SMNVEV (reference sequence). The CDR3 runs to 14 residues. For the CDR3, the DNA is TGTGCCAGCAGTTTATCGAAGGGGGTTTATACGCAGTATTTT. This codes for CASSLSKGVYTQYF.

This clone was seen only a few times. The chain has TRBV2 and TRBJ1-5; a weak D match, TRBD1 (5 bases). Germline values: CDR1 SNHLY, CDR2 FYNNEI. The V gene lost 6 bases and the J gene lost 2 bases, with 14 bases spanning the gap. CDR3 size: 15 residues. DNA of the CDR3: TGTGCCAGCAGGGGGGAACAGAACGGCAATCAGCCCCAGCATTTT. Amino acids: CASRGEQNGNQPQHF.

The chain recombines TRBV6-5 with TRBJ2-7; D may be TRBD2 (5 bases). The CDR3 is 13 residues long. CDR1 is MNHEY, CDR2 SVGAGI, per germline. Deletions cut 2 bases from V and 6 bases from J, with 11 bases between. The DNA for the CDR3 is TGTGCCAGCAGTTACCGGGGTTACCCCGAGCAGTACTTC. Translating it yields CASSYRGYPEQYF.

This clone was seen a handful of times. CDR3 sequence (DNA): TGTGCCAGCAGGGACAGGGAAGATGGGGAGCTGTTTTTT. Translation: CASRDREDGELFF. J is TRBJ2-2 and V is TRBV27, with 8 bases that match TRBD1. CDR1 MNHEY and CDR2 SMNVEV come from the germline V gene (reference sequence). After removal of 6 bases from V and 8 bases from J, the junction contained 5 bases not matched to a gene. The CDR3 is 13 residues long.

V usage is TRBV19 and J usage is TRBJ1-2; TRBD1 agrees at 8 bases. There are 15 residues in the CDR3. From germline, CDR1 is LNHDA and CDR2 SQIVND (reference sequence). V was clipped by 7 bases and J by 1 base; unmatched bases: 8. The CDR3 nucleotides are TGTGCCAGTACCCTCGACAGGGGCATTAACTATGGCTACACCTTC. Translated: CASTLDRGINYGYTF.

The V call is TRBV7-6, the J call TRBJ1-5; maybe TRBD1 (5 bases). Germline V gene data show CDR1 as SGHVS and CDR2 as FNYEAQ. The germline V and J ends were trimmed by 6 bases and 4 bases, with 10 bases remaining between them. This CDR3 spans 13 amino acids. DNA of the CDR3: TGTGCCAGCAGTTCCCAGGGAAATCAGCCCCAGCATTTT. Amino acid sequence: CASSSQGNQPQHF.

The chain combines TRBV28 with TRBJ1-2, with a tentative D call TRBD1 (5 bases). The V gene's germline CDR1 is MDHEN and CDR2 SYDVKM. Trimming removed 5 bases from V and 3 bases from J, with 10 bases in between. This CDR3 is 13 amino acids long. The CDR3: CASSQRGHYGYTF. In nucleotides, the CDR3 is TGTGCCAGCAGTCAAAGGGGACACTATGGCTACACCTTC.

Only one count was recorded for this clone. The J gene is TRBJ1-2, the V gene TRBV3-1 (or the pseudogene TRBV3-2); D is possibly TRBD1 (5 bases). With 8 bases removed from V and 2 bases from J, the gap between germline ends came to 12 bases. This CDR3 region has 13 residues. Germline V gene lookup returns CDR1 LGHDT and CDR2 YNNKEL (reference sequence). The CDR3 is CASLGGENYGYTF. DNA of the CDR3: TGTGCCAGCCTGGGGGGGGAGAACTATGGCTACACCTTC.

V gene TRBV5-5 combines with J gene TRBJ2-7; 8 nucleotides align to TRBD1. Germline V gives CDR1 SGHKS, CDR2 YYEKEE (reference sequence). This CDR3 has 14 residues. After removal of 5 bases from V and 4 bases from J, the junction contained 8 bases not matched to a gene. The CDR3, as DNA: TGTGCCAGCAGGTGGGCAGGGGGCGGGTACGAGCAGTACTTC. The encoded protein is CASRWAGGGYEQYF.

CDR3 amino acids: CASSESPGRNTGELFF. DNA for the CDR3: TGCGCCAGCAGTGAGTCGCCAGGTCGTAACACCGGGGAGCTGTTTTTT. The chain combines TRBV10-1 with TRBJ2-2; D unresolved. This CDR3 contains 16 residues. Per germline, CDR1 WNHNN and CDR2 SYGVQD (reference sequence). V was trimmed by 0 bases and J by 2 bases, leaving 10 bases between them.